A selection of T cell receptor beta chains follows, all from one sample in a study of blood T cell repertoires in COVID-19. Using immunoSEQ multiplex PCR, the repertoire was profiled, and TCRdb retains in-frame clones only, with some absent. The table shows 150,000 to 200,000 clones, with roughly 82% occurring only once. The sample consisted of PBMCs or T cells enriched from blood (not recorded which). All receptors derive from an older woman with acute COVID-19. The CDR3 runs from the conserved cysteine through the conserved F or W. The order of the fields is J gene, D gene, V gene, CDR3 length, CDR3 protein, CDR3 DNA. A D gene is named only where the DNA matches it firmly.

TRBJ2-1 NA TRBV11-2 17 CASSPPPGLASYNEQFF TGTGCCAGCAGCCCACCGCCGGGACTCGCCTCCTACAATGAGCAGTTCTTC
TRBJ1-1 NA TRBV18 12 CASSPSVTEAFF TGTGCCAGCTCCCCCAGTGTAACCGAAGCTTTCTTT
TRBJ2-6 NA TRBV9 16 CASSDIGGSGANVLTF TGTGCCAGCAGCGATATCGGGGGATCTGGGGCCAACGTCCTGACTTTC
TRBJ2-1 NA TRBV6-5 15 CASRSGQPSYNEQFF TGTGCCAGCAGGTCCGGACAGCCTTCCTACAATGAGCAGTTCTTC
TRBJ1-4 TRBD1 TRBV15 14 CATTAGGEREKLFF TGTGCCACCACCGCAGGGGGCGAAAGGGAAAAACTGTTTTTT
TRBJ1-2 NA TRBV27 15 CASSTLSGRYYGYTF TGTGCCAGCAGTACCCTTAGCGGCAGGTACTATGGCTACACCTTC
TRBJ1-2 NA TRBV27 13 CASSLFSQGNYTF TGTGCCAGCAGTTTATTTAGCCAGGGTAACTACACCTTC
TRBJ2-5 TRBD2 TRBV5-1 16 CASSPGLAGLEETQYF TGCGCCAGCAGCCCAGGACTAGCGGGGCTCGAGGAGACCCAGTACTTC
TRBJ1-2 TRBD1 TRBV7-2 12 CASSHYETGRTF TGTGCCAGCAGCCACTATGAGACAGGGAGGACCTTC
TRBJ1-3 NA TRBV25-1 14 CASTRAGIGNTIYF TGTGCCAGCACTCGAGCAGGGATCGGAAACACCATATATTTT
TRBJ1-1 NA TRBV9 17 CASSVPRGRVENTEAFF TGTGCCAGCAGCGTCCCCAGGGGCAGGGTTGAAAACACTGAAGCTTTCTTT
TRBJ2-2 NA TRBV7-9 12 CASSLNTGELFF TGTGCCAGCAGCCTGAACACCGGGGAGCTGTTTTTT
TRBJ2-7 NA TRBV6-1 15 CASSEPGGSSYEQYF TGTGCCAGCAGTGAACCAGGGGGGAGTTCCTACGAGCAGTACTTC
TRBJ2-5 NA TRBV18 14 CASSLAGVQETQYF TGTGCCAGCTCACTTGCCGGGGTCCAAGAGACCCAGTACTTC
TRBJ1-2 TRBD1 TRBV19 14 CASSTAGTDYGYTF TGTGCCAGTAGTACAGCCGGGACAGACTATGGCTACACCTTC
TRBJ2-5 TRBD2 TRBV19 21 CASSIEGTGTSGRMYQETQYF TGTGCCAGTAGTATAGAGGGGACAGGGACTAGCGGGAGGATGTACCAAGAGACCCAGTACTTC